These 24 T cell receptor beta chains originate from one sample sequenced in a study of blood T cell repertoires in COVID-19. Only in-frame clones appear in the TCRdb table, and some are missing; sequencing was by immunoSEQ multiplex PCR. The data show roughly 66,000 clones, approximately 86% seen once. Material for sequencing was peripheral blood. The source of these receptors is a man aged 60 to 69 with acute or convalescent COVID-19.

V is TRBV5-6 and J is TRBJ2-5; 7 nucleotides agree with TRBD1. CDR1 is SGHDT and CDR2 is YYEEEE in the germline V gene. CDR3 length equals 13 residues. J was trimmed by 5 bases and V by 3 bases; bases with no gene match: 4. CDR3 loop: CASSYTGVETQYF. CDR3 nucleotide sequence: TGTGCCAGCAGCTACACAGGGGTGGAGACCCAGTACTTC.

This rearrangement joins TRBV27 to TRBJ1-1; weak D call: TRBD1 (5 bases). This CDR3 is built from 13 residues. The V and J ends lost 5 bases and 10 bases respectively, with 17 bases between them. Germline lookup yields CDR1 MNHEY and CDR2 SMNVEV (reference sequence). The CDR3 nucleotides read TGTGCCAGCAGTCCTGCGTCAGGGTGGGGAGCTTTCTTT. It yields the protein CASSPASGWGAFF.

The rearrangement links TRBV5-8 to TRBJ1-4; no firm D call. Between the trimmed V and J ends, which lost 3 bases and 7 bases, there was a span of 16 bases. This CDR3 is 15 amino acids long. Looked up from germline, CDR1 is SGHTS and CDR2 is YDEGEE. The CDR3 nucleotides are TGTGCCAGCAGCTCTGGGAGACGGTTTATTGAAAAACTGTTTTTT. Translating it yields CASSSGRRFIEKLFF.

The count of this clone is one. Other nucleotide sequences in the sample specify the same CDR3. The genes are TRBV19 and TRBJ1-3; D is possibly TRBD1 (6 bases). Trimming pared 2 bases from V and 2 bases from J, leaving 7 bases between. The CDR3 is 14 residues long. CDR1 LNHDA and CDR2 SQIVND come from the germline V gene (reference sequence). The CDR3 spells CASSIQGTGNTIYF. CDR3 DNA: TGTGCCAGTAGTATACAGGGGACTGGAAACACCATATATTTT.

This chain joins TRBV5-1 and TRBJ2-7; TRBD1 matches at 7 bases. Per germline, CDR1 SGHRS and CDR2 YFSETQ. The CDR3 is 15 amino acids. Unmatched junction bases numbered 8, after V lost 0 bases and J lost 5 bases. CDR3 sequence: CASSLGQGKIDEQYF. In DNA form, the CDR3 reads TGCGCCAGCAGCTTGGGACAGGGTAAAATCGACGAGCAGTACTTC.

The chain combines TRBV21-1 with TRBJ1-5. TRBV21-1 is a pseudogene. This CDR3 is 17 amino acids long. CDR3 coding DNA: TGTGCCAGCAGCCCACTAGAGGGTCGGCTCGGCGGTCAGCCCCAGCATTTT. Translation gives CASSPLEGRLGGQPQHF.

Worth noting for this clone: The same CDR3 can be traced to other DNA sequences in this sample. The rearrangement uses TRBV7-2 and TRBJ2-1, with 10 nucleotides matching TRBD2. This CDR3 is built from 15 residues. In germline, CDR1 is SGHTA, CDR2 FQGNSA. V gave up 5 bases and J gave up 6 bases; unmatched junction bases: 7. The CDR3 nucleotides read TGTGCCAGCAGCCTGAGCGGGGGGGCAGGCAATGAGCAGTTCTTC. It encodes CASSLSGGAGNEQFF. Together with reference TRBV7-2 and TRBJ2-1, the CDR3 gives the full variable domain: GAGVSQSPSNKVTEKGKDVELRCDPISGHTALYWYRQSLGQGLEFLIYFQGNSAPDKSGLPSDRFSAERTGGSVSTLTIQRTQQEDSAVYLCASSLSGGAGNEQFFGPGTRLTVL.

This clone has a single count. J is TRBJ1-1 and V is TRBV4-2; 9 nucleotides line up with TRBD1. Losses at the gene ends were 3 bases for V and 4 bases for J; bases not matched to a gene: 9. Germline V lookup: CDR1 LGHNA, CDR2 YNFKEQ. This CDR3 is 16 amino acids long. The CDR3 reads CASSHRPGQGTTEAFF. Written as DNA, the CDR3 is TGTGCCAGCAGCCACCGCCCCGGACAGGGGACCACTGAAGCTTTCTTT.

The chain is built from TRBV2 and TRBJ2-2; TRBD1 is a possible D gene (6 bases). The CDR3 covers 12 residues. Trimming removed 5 bases from V and 7 bases from J, with 8 bases in between. In germline, CDR1 is SNHLY, CDR2 FYNNEI. The CDR3 DNA is TGTGCCAGCAGTCAGGGGAGCGGGGAGCTGTTTTTT. It translates to CASSQGSGELFF.

V and J are TRBV2 and TRBJ1-5, with D possibly TRBD1 on 6 matching bases. CDR3 size: 16 residues. Germline assignment: CDR1 SNHLY and CDR2 FYNNEI. The V and J ends lost 2 bases and 2 bases respectively, with 13 bases between them. CDR3 in amino acids: CASSEPGVGGNQPQHF. CDR3 DNA sequence: TGTGCCAGCAGTGAACCAGGGGTTGGGGGCAATCAGCCCCAGCATTTT.

The CDR3 loop reads CASWETGDTSYEQYF. CDR3 nucleotides: TGCGCCAGCTGGGAGACAGGCGATACCTCCTACGAGCAGTACTTC. The chain uses TRBV10-2 and TRBJ2-7; maybe TRBD1 (6 bases). Trimming cost V 8 bases and J 0 bases, with 17 bases left between them. The germline gives CDR1 WSHSY, CDR2 SAAADI. The CDR3 covers 15 residues.

The chain carries TRBV10-3 and TRBJ1-5; TRBD1 might be the D (6 bases). Between the trimmed V and J ends, which lost 5 bases and 2 bases, there was a span of 10 bases. This CDR3 contains 14 residues. Looked up from germline, CDR1 is ENHRY and CDR2 is SYGVKD. CDR3 in DNA: TGTGCCATCAGTAACAGGGAAGGCAATCAGCCCCAGCATTTT. Amino acids: CAISNREGNQPQHF.

The rearrangement joins TRBV5-1 to TRBJ1-6; D not certain. The ends were cut back, 2 bases at V and 9 bases at J, with 9 bases in the middle. Germline V CDR1 and CDR2: SGHRS, YFSETQ. The CDR3 runs to 13 residues. Here the CDR3 DNA reads TGCGCCAGCAGCTTAACAGAATCTTCACCCCTCCACTTT. It yields the protein CASSLTESSPLHF. Full variable domain (remainder filled in from reference TRBV5-1 and TRBJ1-6): KAGVTQTPRYLIKTRGQQVTLSCSPISGHRSVSWYQQTPGQGLQFLFEYFSETQRNKGNFPGRFSGRQFSNSRSEMNVSTLELGDSALYLCASSLTESSPLHFGNGTRLTVT.

The gene calls are TRBV7-8 and TRBJ2-7; 8 bases fit TRBD1. The CDR3 is 13 amino acids. Unmatched junction bases numbered 7, after V lost 5 bases and J lost 7 bases. Germline V gene sequence: CDR1 SGHVS, CDR2 FQNEAQ. The CDR3 DNA sequence: TGTGCCAGCAGCCGGACAGGGCCTGGGGAGCAGTACTTC. Translated: CASSRTGPGEQYF. The full variable domain, its missing parts supplied by reference TRBV7-8 and TRBJ2-7, is GAGVSQSPRYKVAKRGQDVALRCDPISGHVSLFWYQQALGQGPEFLTYFQNEAQLDKSGLPSDRFFAERPEGSVSTLKIQRTQQEDSAVYLCASSRTGPGEQYFGPGTRLTVT.

This clone is termed medium-sized. The J gene is TRBJ1-5, the V gene TRBV6-2 or TRBV6-3, with 11 positions matching TRBD1. Germline V gene data show CDR1 as MNHEY and CDR2 as SVGEGT. There are 15 residues in the CDR3. With V trimmed by 4 bases and J by 6 bases, 5 bases remained unmatched. The CDR3 nucleotides are TGTGCCAGCAGTTTCGGACAGGGGGCACTTCAGCCCCAGCATTTT. The encoded protein is CASSFGQGALQPQHF.

The V and J genes are TRBV11-3 and TRBJ1-1, with D unresolved. V was cut by 5 bases and J by 8 bases, with 21 bases left in between. CDR3 length equals 15 residues. The V gene's germline CDR1 is SGHNT and CDR2 YENEEA. The CDR3 DNA follows: TGTGCCAGCAGCCCTCGTGGCAGTTATTCCTCCGAAGCTTTCTTT. This encodes CASSPRGSYSSEAFF.

The chain is built from TRBV12-3 or TRBV12-4 and TRBJ2-1; D uncertain. With 11 bases removed from V and 4 bases from J, the gap between germline ends came to 15 bases. This CDR3 comprises 13 residues. Here the CDR3 DNA reads TGTGCCGTATGGCCCTGGCCTTACAATGAGCAGTTCTTC. It translates to CAVWPWPYNEQFF.

This clone was seen a few times. This rearrangement joins TRBV12-5 to TRBJ2-7, with D possibly TRBD1 on 6 matching bases. V was pared by 10 bases and J by 5 bases, with 12 bases between. The CDR3 covers 11 residues. The germline gives CDR1 LGHNT, CDR2 FRNRAP. The CDR3, as DNA: TGTGCTACAAAACAGGGTCACGAGCAGTACTTC. It codes for CATKQGHEQYF.

The chain couples TRBV11-2 to TRBJ2-1; TRBD1 agrees at 8 bases. The V gene end was trimmed by 2 bases and the J gene end by 2 bases; junction bases not matched to a gene: 11. Germline V gene data show CDR1 as SGHAT and CDR2 as FQNNGV. The length of the CDR3 is 18 residues. In DNA form, the CDR3 reads TGTGCCAGCAGCTTAACTCCGTTACAGGGGGTTACCTACAATGAGCAGTTCTTC. Translated, it gives CASSLTPLQGVTYNEQFF.

The chain carries TRBV7-6 and TRBJ2-7, with TRBD1 identical over 9 bases. Trimming removed 3 bases from V and 3 bases from J; junction bases left unmatched: 6. Germline CDR1 is SGHVS and CDR2 is FNYEAQ. CDR3 size: 15 residues. The DNA of the CDR3 is TGTGCCAGCAGCTTGGGGACAGGGCCGTACTACGAGCAGTACTTC. It is translated as CASSLGTGPYYEQYF. Drawing the rest from reference TRBV7-6 and TRBJ2-7, the complete variable domain is GAGVSQSPRYKVTKRGQDVALRCDPISGHVSLYWYRQALGQGPEFLTYFNYEAQQDKSGLPNDRFSAERPEGSISTLTIQRTEQRDSAMYRCASSLGTGPYYEQYFGPGTRLTVT.

The gene calls are TRBV29-1 and TRBJ1-2; unclear D gene. Trimming removed 5 bases at V and 4 bases at J, with 11 bases between. CDR1 SQVTM and CDR2 ANQGSEA come from the germline V gene. This CDR3 is 12 amino acids long. CDR3 DNA: TGCAGCGTTTCTCCCGGGAGCTATGGCTACACCTTC. The encoded protein is CSVSPGSYGYTF.

The genes are TRBV2 and TRBJ1-1; the D gene is possibly TRBD1 (6 bases). Germline assignment: CDR1 SNHLY and CDR2 FYNNEI. The V gene lost 8 bases and the J gene lost 0 bases, with 16 bases spanning the gap. This CDR3 is built from 15 residues. In DNA form, the CDR3 reads TGTGCCAGCGGATCCTGGACAGACATGAACACTGAAGCTTTCTTT. Its translation is CASGSWTDMNTEAFF.

The chain uses TRBV2 and TRBJ1-3; no reliable D call. V was trimmed by 2 bases and J by 3 bases, leaving 5 bases between them. The length of the CDR3 is 13 residues. Per germline, CDR1 SNHLY and CDR2 FYNNEI. In DNA form, the CDR3 reads TGTGCCAGCAGTGAAAATCTTGGAAACACCATATATTTT. Translated: CASSENLGNTIYF.

The chain employs TRBV7-9 and TRBJ1-5; 8 nucleotides agree with TRBD1. Germline V gives CDR1 SEHNR, CDR2 FQNEAQ (reference sequence). V gave up 4 bases and J gave up 6 bases; unmatched junction bases: 11. This CDR3 spans 16 amino acids. CDR3 nucleotides: TGTGCCAGCAGCTCCGGGACAGGAATATTGGGTCAGCCCCAGCATTTT. It specifies CASSSGTGILGQPQHF.